This T cell receptor beta chain was sequenced in a study of T cells in Graves' hyperthyroidism and ophthalmopathy (dated by TCRdb to between 2017 and 2020). Regarding the complete study: Peripheral blood samples were taken at initial diagnosis, before any treatment was given. To identify TCR V-J signatures that set the groups apart, the researchers used a discovery cohort of more than 95 patients, made up of 40 to 45 with Graves' ophthalmopathy and about 59 with stable Graves' hyperthyroidism. Whether ophthalmopathy could be predicted prospectively was tested in an independent validation cohort made up of under 20 hyperthyroidism patients plus 17 patients who later progressed to ophthalmopathy. For training and testing, the 100 or so patients in the discovery cohort were randomly divided in a 7:3 ratio. Thyroid tissue and blood T-cell repertoires from six Graves' hyperthyroidism patients were also compared in the study. Once sampling was done, hyperthyroidism patients were given methimazole at a starting dose of 30 mg daily, whereas ophthalmopathy patients were given high-dose intravenous methylprednisolone. TCR Vbeta CDR3 sequencing of 120 to 150 peripheral blood samples (over 40 ophthalmopathy, roughly 74 hyperthyroidism and roughly 17 progressor patients) is reported in the paper.

Trimming removed 3 bases from V and 5 bases from J, leaving 8 bases between the germline ends. Including the terminal cysteine and phenylalanine, the CDR3 comprises 14 residues. Only CDR3 DNA is held: 42 bases, read in frame from base 1. CDR1 SGHNT and CDR2 YENEEA were looked up in the germline V gene. General study outcomes and caveats: No statistical method was used to set the sample size in advance, and investigators knew the group allocation. In validation, the model predicted progression to ophthalmopathy a median of about 5.9 months before onset, with approximately 68% sensitivity and just under 75% specificity. Ophthalmopathy was separated from stable hyperthyroidism by a 13 V-J signature model, with 85% to 90% sensitivity and about 81% specificity obtained in cross-validation and 80%/75% obtained in testing. Most expanded thyroid clonotypes (frequency above 0.001) were also detected in blood, a finding suggesting that blood repertoires may reflect thyroid immune responses.

The TCR beta CDR3 regions were amplified from the RNA transcripts. A first-round RT-PCR of the TCR CDR3 used the HTBI primer set with the Qiagen OneStep RT-PCR kit. A second multiplex PCR round built the libraries, followed by size selection and purification. Sequencing of the libraries was done on an Illumina HiSeq2000 using paired-end 100 bp reads. In the paper's pipeline: Raw data were processed with SOAPnuke, discarding reads with adapters, uncalled bases, mean Phred below 15, or no exact constant-primer or identifier match. COPE v1.2.5 was used to merge high-quality paired reads, and clonotypes were defined as unique nucleotide sequences. MiTCR v1.1 was used to align clonotypes to the IMGT TRBV, TRBD and TRBJ reference segments. The analysis included only V-J combinations with a frequency above 0.0001, which together covered around 99% of the repertoires. The TCS score was defined as F50 (clonal expansion) divided by E x V (chaos), with BLOSUM62-based TCRdist calculated between CDR3 peptides within each V-J. Welch's t-statistics and random forest reduced 514 V-J features to 13, which were used in a naive Bayes classifier (R e1071). The raw public data were reprocessed by TCRdb itself: fastp quality trimming at Q25, MiXCR clonotype calling, in-frame beta chains only. Every entry covers one CDR3 protein and lists the most common genes and DNA from its rows. The V and J calls, along with clone size, are taken from TCRdb and not from the paper's own processing. The sample contains hundreds of thousands of distinct CDR3 sequences, roughly 15% of them found a single time. The biggest ten clones account for around 13% of the sample.

Moderately to severely active disease, a Clinical Activity Score of at least 3, a NOSPECS grade of at least 4, and a duration under 3 months were present in ophthalmopathy patients. Patients with uncontrolled infections, other autoimmune diseases, pregnancy or lactation were excluded. Diagnoses relied on clinical symptoms, serum thyroxine and TRAb, thyroid ultrasound and orbital computed tomography. Ficoll-Paque density gradient centrifugation was used to isolate PBMCs from 9.5 to 10 ml of fresh peripheral blood. Total RNA was extracted using Trizol reagent, and RNA quality was assessed on an Agilent 2100 Bioanalyzer. Concerning this clonotype: It lacks a known antigen. No base-level quality is on record; no much larger clone is a single base apart.

This chain is built from TRBV11-3 and TRBJ1-6; no D gene call is confident. This TCR came from a woman between 45 and 65 years old with Graves' ophthalmopathy. Sample: blood. The DNA sequence is as follows: TGTGCCAGCAGCTTGGGCAGAGATAATTCACCCCTCCACTTT. Its product reads: CASSLGRDNSPLHF. The entire variable domain, with the stretches around the CDR3 drawn from the reference TRBV11-3 and TRBJ1-6 proteins, is EAGVVQSPRYKIIEKKQPVAFWCNPISGHNTLYWYLQNLGQGPELLIRYENEEAVDDSQLPKDRFSAERLKGVDSTLKIQPAELGDSAVYLCASSLGRDNSPLHFGNGTRLTVT.